This T cell receptor (beta chain) was sequenced for a study of T cell responses to AZD1222 COVID-19 vaccine. General study points: Spike-specific TCR breadth and depth rose after two AZD1222 doses.

Only in-frame clones appear in the TCRdb table, and some are missing; sequencing was by immunoSEQ multiplex PCR. Among approximately 140,000 clones listed, roughly nine tenths were seen once. V lost 3 bases to trimming and J lost 4 bases, with 7 bases between them. Germline V gene lookup returns CDR1 SQVTM and CDR2 ANQGSEA. The CDR3 runs to 12 residues. As regards this clone: Its specificity is unknown.

Both about-4-week and about-12-week second-dose recipients were combined. The clonotype comes from an adult who received the AZD1222 COVID-19 vaccine. J is TRBJ2-4 and V is TRBV29-1; possibly TRBD1 for D (6 bases). Sample: peripheral blood, taken 28 days after the second AZD1222 dose. CDR3 in amino acids: CSVDRGKNIQYF. The CDR3 region has the DNA TGCAGCGTTGATAGGGGGAAAAACATTCAGTACTTC.